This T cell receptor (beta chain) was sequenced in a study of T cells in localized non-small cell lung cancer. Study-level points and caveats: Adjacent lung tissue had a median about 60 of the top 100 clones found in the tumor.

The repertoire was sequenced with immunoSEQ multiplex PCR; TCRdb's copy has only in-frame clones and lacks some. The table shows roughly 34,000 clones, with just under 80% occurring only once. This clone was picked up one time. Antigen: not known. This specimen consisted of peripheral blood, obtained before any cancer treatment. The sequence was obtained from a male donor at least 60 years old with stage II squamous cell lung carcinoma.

The CDR3 protein is CASSLGQASSGNTIYF. The CDR3 DNA sequence: TGTGCCAGCAGCCTGGGACAGGCCAGCTCTGGAAACACCATATATTTT. V usage is TRBV2 and J usage is TRBJ1-3; 8 positions agree with TRBD1. Looked up from germline, CDR1 is SNHLY and CDR2 is FYNNEI. V lost 6 bases, J lost 0 bases, and 7 bases stayed unmatched. The CDR3 contains 16 residues.